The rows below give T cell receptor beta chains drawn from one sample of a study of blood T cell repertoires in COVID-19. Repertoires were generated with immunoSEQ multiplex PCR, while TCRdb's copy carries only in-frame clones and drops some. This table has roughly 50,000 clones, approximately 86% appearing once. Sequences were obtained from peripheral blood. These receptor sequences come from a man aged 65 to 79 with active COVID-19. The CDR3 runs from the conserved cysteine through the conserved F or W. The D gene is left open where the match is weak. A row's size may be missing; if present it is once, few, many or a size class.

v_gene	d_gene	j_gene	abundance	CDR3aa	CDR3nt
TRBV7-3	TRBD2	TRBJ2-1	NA	CASSPAGGPHEQFF	TGTGCCAGCAGCCCCGCGGGGGGCCCTCATGAGCAGTTCTTC
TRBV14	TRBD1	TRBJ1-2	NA	CASSQMTGVNYGYTF	TGTGCCAGCAGCCAAATGACAGGGGTTAACTATGGCTACACCTTC
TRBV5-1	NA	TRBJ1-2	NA	CASSLKSGDYGYTF	TGCGCCAGCAGCTTGAAGTCGGGGGACTATGGCTACACCTTC
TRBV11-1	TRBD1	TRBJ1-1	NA	CASSFQGALVTEAFF	TGTGCCAGCAGCTTCCAGGGGGCGCTTGTCACTGAAGCTTTCTTT
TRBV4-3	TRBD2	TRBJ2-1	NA	CASSLEGLTGEQFF	TGCGCCAGCAGCCTGGAGGGACTAACCGGCGAGCAGTTCTTC
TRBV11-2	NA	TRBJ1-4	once	CASSRGVFRGATNEKLFF	TGTGCCAGCAGCCGAGGGGTTTTCAGGGGTGCAACTAATGAAAAACTGTTTTTT
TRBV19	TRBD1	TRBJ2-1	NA	CASSRGQGANNEQFF	TGTGCCAGTAGCCGAGGACAGGGGGCCAACAATGAGCAGTTCTTC
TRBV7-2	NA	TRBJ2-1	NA	CASSLSPRTYNEQFF	TGTGCCAGCAGCTTAAGCCCAAGAACCTACAATGAGCAGTTCTTC
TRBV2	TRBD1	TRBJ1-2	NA	CASSTDREDYGYTF	TGTGCCAGCAGTACCGACAGGGAGGACTATGGCTACACCTTC
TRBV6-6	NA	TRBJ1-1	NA	CASRSVGLTSTEAFF	TGTGCCAGCAGGTCCGTAGGACTCACCTCCACTGAAGCTTTCTTT
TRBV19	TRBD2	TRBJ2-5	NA	CASSSGGAPETQYF	TGTGCCAGTTCTAGCGGGGGGGCCCCAGAGACCCAGTACTTC
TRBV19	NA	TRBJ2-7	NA	CASSKEPGGEQYF	TGTGCCAGTAGTAAGGAGCCCGGGGGCGAGCAGTACTTC
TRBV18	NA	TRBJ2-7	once	CASSPRAYEQYF	TGTGCCAGCTCACCCAGGGCGTACGAGCAGTACTTC
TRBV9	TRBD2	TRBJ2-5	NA	CASSVQRGVQETQYF	TGTGCCAGCAGCGTACAGCGGGGGGTCCAAGAGACCCAGTACTTC
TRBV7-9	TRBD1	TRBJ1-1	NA	CASTTGVGLNTEAFF	TGTGCCAGCACAACAGGGGTTGGTTTGAACACTGAAGCTTTCTTT
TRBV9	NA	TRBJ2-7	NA	CASSVAPGHYEQYF	TGTGCCAGCAGCGTAGCGCCAGGCCACTACGAGCAGTACTTC
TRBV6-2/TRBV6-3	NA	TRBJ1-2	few	CASSYSMTAYGYTF	TGTGCCAGCAGTTACTCGATGACAGCCTATGGCTACACCTTC
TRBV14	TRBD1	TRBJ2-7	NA	CASSHLRGQGYHEQYF	TGTGCCAGCAGCCATCTCCGGGGACAGGGGTACCACGAGCAGTACTTC
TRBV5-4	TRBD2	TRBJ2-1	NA	CASSLPGGKNEQFF	TGTGCCAGCAGCTTGCCGGGGGGTAAGAATGAGCAGTTCTTC
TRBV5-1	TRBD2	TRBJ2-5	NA	CASSPFAGVETQYF	TGCGCCAGCAGCCCCTTCGCGGGGGTTGAGACCCAGTACTTC
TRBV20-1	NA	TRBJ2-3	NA	CSASSADGTDTQYF	TGCAGTGCTAGTTCGGCGGATGGCACAGATACGCAGTATTTT
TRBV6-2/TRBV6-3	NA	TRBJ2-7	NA	CASSWTLSLSYEQYF	TGTGCCAGCAGCTGGACACTGAGTCTATCCTACGAGCAGTACTTC
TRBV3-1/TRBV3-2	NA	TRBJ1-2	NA	CASSQIANIHGYTF	TGTGCCAGCAGCCAAATAGCGAATATCCATGGCTACACCTTC
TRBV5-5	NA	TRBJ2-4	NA	CASMGQGTNIQYF	TGTGCCAGCATGGGCCAGGGAACGAACATTCAGTACTTC